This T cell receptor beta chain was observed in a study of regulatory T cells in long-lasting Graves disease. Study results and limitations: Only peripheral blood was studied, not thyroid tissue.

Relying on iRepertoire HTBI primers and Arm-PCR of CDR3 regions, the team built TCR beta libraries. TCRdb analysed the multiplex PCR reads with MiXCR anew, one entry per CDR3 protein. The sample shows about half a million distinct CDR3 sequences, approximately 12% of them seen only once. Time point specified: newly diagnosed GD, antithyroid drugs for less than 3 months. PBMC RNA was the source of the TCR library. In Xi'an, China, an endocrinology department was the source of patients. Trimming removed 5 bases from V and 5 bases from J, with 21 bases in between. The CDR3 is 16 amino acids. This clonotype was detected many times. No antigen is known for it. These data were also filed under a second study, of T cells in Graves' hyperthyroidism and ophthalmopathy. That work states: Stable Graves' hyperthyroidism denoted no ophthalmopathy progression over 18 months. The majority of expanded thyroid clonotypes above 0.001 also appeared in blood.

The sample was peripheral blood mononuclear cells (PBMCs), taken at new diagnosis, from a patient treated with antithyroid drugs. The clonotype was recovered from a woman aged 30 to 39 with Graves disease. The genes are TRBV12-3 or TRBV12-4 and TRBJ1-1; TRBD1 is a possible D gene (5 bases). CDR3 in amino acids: CASSLRRGMGQTEAFF. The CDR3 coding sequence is TGTGCCAGCAGTCTCAGGCGCGGAATGGGGCAGACTGAAGCTTTCTTT.